This T cell receptor (beta chain) was retrieved from a study of cytomegalovirus exposure and HLA in healthy donors. Study context: Findings of an earlier analysis included 117 million unique TCR beta sequences from 170 million or so T cells. Study findings and constraints: The Asian-associated ancestry cluster reportedly had fewer N-insertions than the approximately 670-donor mean in a later analysis. An analysis was carried out at a later point. It showed that HLA-associated TCR beta chains were more clonally expanded than equally common non-associated chains.

The PCR ran on 60 Vbeta and 13 Jbeta primers. Here immunoSEQ multiplex PCR was the method, and the copy in TCRdb shows in-frame clones only, minus some. The repertoire holds roughly 150,000 clones, with around three fifths as singletons. In germline, CDR1 is GTSNPN, CDR2 SVGIG (reference sequence). With V trimmed by 4 bases and J by 1 base, 4 bases remained unmatched. The CDR3 loop spans 14 amino acids. Note on this clone: Its antigen is as yet unknown.

The rearrangement links TRBV30 to TRBJ2-3, with 8 bases that match TRBD1. The sequence was obtained from a woman aged 25 to 45 in good health and CMV-seropositive. The sequencing sample was made of PBMCs. Written as DNA, the CDR3 is TGTGCCTGGAAGGTGACAGGGGGCACAGATACGCAGTATTTT. This translates into CAWKVTGGTDTQYF.